A selection of T cell receptor beta chains follows, all from one sample in a study of T cell repertoires in cytomegalovirus infection. TCRdb reprocessed the reads via MiXCR and lists one record per CDR3 protein. Here the sample spans about 770,000 distinct CDR3 sequences, 29% being singletons. Their specific antigens are unknown. Sequenced material: cultured CD8+ T cells from PBMCs, taken from culture after CMV antigen stimulation. All receptors come from a human donor in good health (CMV status not recorded). Some clones in this sample may be carry-over from other donors' samples. CDR3s leave out the opening cysteine and the closing phenylalanine or tryptophan.

>TRBV2|TRBJ1-2
ASSSFSANYGYT
>TRBV28|TRBJ2-3
ASSLRTLADTQY
>TRBV7-6|TRBJ2-3
ASSLAASGATTDTQY
>TRBV29-1|TRBJ2-1
SVEGGLAGGQGEQF
>TRBV29-1|TRBJ2-7
SVAKGYYEQY
>TRBV19|TRBJ2-7
ASSTLAGPPGEQY
>TRBV25-1|TRBJ1-4
ARSRDGLNEKLF
>TRBV4-1|TRBJ1-1
ASSYLLDTEAF
>TRBV15|TRBJ2-2
ATSPFGGTHTGELF
>TRBV6-6|TRBJ1-6
AIWTVSYNSPLH
>TRBV7-8|TRBJ2-7
ASSLGQGRDEQY
>TRBV13|TRBJ1-1
ASSLRQGTEAF
>TRBV7-9|TRBJ2-2
ASSLRTGELF
>TRBV4-2|TRBJ2-2
ASSPGLGNTGELF
>TRBV27|TRBJ2-5
ASSLSHRQETQY
>TRBV6-8|TRBJ2-3
ASSYSWDRGTDTQY
>TRBV27|TRBJ2-4
ASSFAPGADIQY
>TRBV14|TRBJ2-5
ASSQEWETQY
>TRBV12-3/TRBV12-4|TRBJ2-2
ASSSTAGAGELF
>TRBV27|TRBJ2-4
ASTSGLGGIQY
>TRBV18|TRBJ2-1
ASSPRGQTLNYNEQF
>TRBV5-4|TRBJ2-7
ASSLAGGEGQY
>TRBV7-3|TRBJ1-1
ASSTYPGQGAPAF
>TRBV19|TRBJ2-7
ASSAWDGSYEQY
>TRBV19|TRBJ1-1
ASSIGSSVAF
>TRBV2|TRBJ1-3
ASSEQGNWLNTIY
>TRBV12-3/TRBV12-4|TRBJ1-4
ASKEDRVEKLF
>TRBV7-6|TRBJ1-6
ASSLGTGAQSSPLH
>TRBV6-1|TRBJ2-1
ASSDLGDYNEQF
>TRBV7-2|TRBJ2-5
ASSPGTGGWWETQY
>TRBV7-9|TRBJ2-1
ASSLWTILPWGGSSYNEQF
>TRBV27|TRBJ1-2
ASSPVSPGGYT
>TRBV5-6|TRBJ2-7
ASSSPYEQY
>TRBV6-6|TRBJ1-5
ASSAMWGQPQH
>TRBV12-3/TRBV12-4|TRBJ2-3
ASSLADRAVFGTDTQY
>TRBV7-9|TRBJ2-5
ASSQTRDQETQY
>TRBV5-6|TRBJ1-5
ASSASGINQPQH
>TRBV27|TRBJ1-2
ASKGPYGYT
>TRBV6-6|TRBJ2-1
ASSYSKFTSGGPNPYNEQF
>TRBV6-2/TRBV6-3|TRBJ1-1
ASSYSDRWGEAF